The 20 T cell receptor beta chains given below trace back to one sample, sequenced in a study of identifying expanded T cells in peripheral blood (dated by TCRdb to about 2019). Libraries were made using the immunoSEQ multiplex PCR assay. The immuneACCESS repertoire file appears here via TCRdb, limited to in-frame rearrangements. These files lack a portion of the clones; in checked studies, under half of the deficit traces to unresolved V genes, and the cause of the others is not known. This sample gives around 68,000 clones in total; around 87% of them show up just once. Just over 4.5% of the sample lies in the top ten. The sample consisted of blood. Receptors originate from a person between 18 and 70 years old in good health.

The chain links TRBV6-1 to TRBJ2-7; 7 bases line up with TRBD1. The CDR3 has 14 residues. The V segment lost 3 bases and the J segment 2 bases; nucleotides outside the gene matches: 4. CDR1 is MNHNS, CDR2 SASEGT, per germline. The CDR3 coding sequence is TGTGCCAGCAGTGAGTGGGACAGTCCCTACGAGCAGTACTTC. Encoded protein: CASSEWDSPYEQYF.

The chain is built from TRBV5-4 and TRBJ2-7, with D possibly TRBD1 on 5 matching bases. The V end lost 1 base, the J end lost 3 bases, and 11 bases lay between the germline ends. There are 14 residues in the CDR3. Per germline, CDR1 SGHNT and CDR2 YYREEE (reference sequence). CDR3 nucleotides: TGTGCCAGCAGCTTGAAGCAGGGCGACTACGAGCAGTACTTC. This codes for CASSLKQGDYEQYF.

V and J are TRBV10-3 and TRBJ2-1, with 9 bases lining up with TRBD1. The ends lost 4 bases at V and 9 bases at J; junction bases unmatched: 7. The CDR3 length is 14 residues. Germline V lookup: CDR1 ENHRY, CDR2 SYGVKD. CDR3 sequence: CAISVGQGTGEQFF. The CDR3 DNA reads TGTGCCATCAGTGTTGGACAGGGGACAGGTGAGCAGTTCTTC.

In DNA form, the CDR3 reads TGTGCCAGCAGCTCCCGTTTCGGAAGCTCCTACGAGCAGTACTTC. Translating gives CASSSRFGSSYEQYF. The gene calls are TRBV7-2 and TRBJ2-7; D is undetermined. CDR3 length: 15 amino acids. The V end was cut by 4 bases, the J end by 0 bases, with 13 bases between. Germline V gene lookup returns CDR1 SGHTA and CDR2 FQGNSA.

This chain uses TRBV4-1 with TRBJ2-1; 8 bases are a match to TRBD1. The CDR3 spans 15 residues. Per germline, CDR1 MGHRA and CDR2 YSYEKL. V lost 1 base and J lost 4; bases outside the gene matches: 3. The CDR3 sequence: CASSQARQGYNEQFF. DNA for the CDR3: TGCGCCAGCAGCCAAGCGAGACAGGGGTACAATGAGCAGTTCTTC.

The V gene is TRBV28, the J gene TRBJ2-7, with TRBD2 matching over 9 bases. Germline-derived CDR1 and CDR2 are MDHEN and SYDVKM. J was trimmed by 1 base and V by 7 bases; bases with no gene match: 8. The CDR3 is 15 residues long. The CDR3 bases are TGTGCCAGCAAGGGAGCGGGGGGTTATTCCTACGAGCAGTACTTC. It translates to CASKGAGGYSYEQYF.

The chain employs TRBV5-1 and TRBJ1-1; D is unresolved. V gave up 0 bases and J gave up 5 bases, with 8 bases separating them. Germline V gene lookup returns CDR1 SGHRS and CDR2 YFSETQ. The CDR3 is 13 residues long. CDR3 in amino acids: CASSLVRPTEAFF. DNA for the CDR3: TGCGCCAGCAGCTTGGTAAGGCCTACTGAAGCTTTCTTT.

This clone was seen only once. V and J are TRBV4-1 and TRBJ2-7; D gene uncertain. Germline V gene data show CDR1 as MGHRA and CDR2 as YSYEKL. V lost 0 bases to trimming and J lost 2 bases, with 11 bases between them. This CDR3 region has 15 residues. CDR3 protein: CASSQDLGSAYEQYF. CDR3 coding DNA: TGCGCCAGCAGCCAAGATTTGGGTAGTGCCTACGAGCAGTACTTC.

This chain joins TRBV29-1 and TRBJ2-7; 7 nucleotides match TRBD1. From germline, CDR1 is SQVTM and CDR2 ANQGSEA. This CDR3 contains 12 residues. V lost 6 bases, J lost 2 bases, and 4 bases stayed unmatched. CDR3 loop: CSVLTGPYEQYF. The CDR3 nucleotides read TGCAGCGTCCTGACAGGGCCCTACGAGCAGTACTTC.

This chain connects TRBV2 to TRBJ2-5; 8 nucleotides line up with TRBD1. The CDR3 extends over 14 amino acids. With V trimmed by 4 bases and J by 3 bases, 4 bases remained unmatched. Looked up from germline, CDR1 is SNHLY and CDR2 is FYNNEI. CDR3 in DNA: TGTGCCAGCAGTGTTGGACAGGGAAAAGAGACCCAGTACTTC. Translating gives CASSVGQGKETQYF.

This clone was found a few times. The CDR3 loop reads CASSGQGGWEKLFF. As DNA, the CDR3 is TGTGCCAGCAGTGGCCAGGGAGGATGGGAAAAACTGTTTTTT. The V and J genes are TRBV6-1 and TRBJ1-4, with D possibly TRBD1 on 5 matching bases. The CDR3 sequence is 14 residues long. Per the germline V gene, CDR1 is MNHNS and CDR2 is SASEGT. V lost 4 bases to trimming and J lost 8 bases, with 14 bases between them.

The chain recombines TRBV14 with TRBJ2-1; 9 nucleotides agree with TRBD2. V gave up 1 base and J gave up 0 bases; unmatched junction bases: 4. Germline CDR1 is SGHDN and CDR2 is FVKESK. The CDR3 is 17 amino acids. DNA for the CDR3: TGTGCCAGCAGCCAAGGGCTAGCGGGGAGCTCCTACAATGAGCAGTTCTTC. Its translation: CASSQGLAGSSYNEQFF.

The V and J genes are TRBV30 and TRBJ2-4; no firm D call. V gave up 0 bases and J gave up 8 bases, with 5 bases separating them. Germline values: CDR1 GTSNPN, CDR2 SVGIG (reference sequence). The CDR3 has 11 amino acids. This CDR3 reads CAWSVRDIQYF. The CDR3 coding sequence is TGTGCCTGGAGTGTACGAGACATTCAGTACTTC.

The chain's CDR3 is CASSLGGRVLPLEQYF. The DNA for the CDR3 is TGTGCCAGCAGTTTGGGGGGCCGGGTCCTCCCCCTCGAGCAGTACTTC. This chain uses TRBV28 with TRBJ2-7; the D call may be TRBD1 or TRBD2 (6 bases each). This CDR3 has 16 residues. The ends were cut back, 3 bases at V and 6 bases at J, with 21 bases in the middle. Germline loops: CDR1 MDHEN, CDR2 SYDVKM.

This sequence joins TRBV2 and TRBJ1-4; maybe TRBD1 (5 bases). The CDR3 is 14 residues long. Germline V gene sequence: CDR1 SNHLY, CDR2 FYNNEI. V lost 4 bases and J lost 8, with 14 bases in between. The CDR3 is CASSGGRGSEKLFF. The DNA of the CDR3 is TGTGCCAGCAGTGGGGGTAGGGGAAGCGAAAAACTGTTTTTT.

This chain links TRBV25-1 with TRBJ1-1, with D perhaps TRBD1 (6 bases). CDR1 is MGHDK and CDR2 is SYGVNS in the germline V gene. V was clipped by 4 bases and J by 3 bases, with 21 bases between them. This CDR3 is 17 amino acids long. The CDR3 nucleotides are TGTGCCAGCAGTGGACCGGGACACAGGTCAATATACACTGAAGCTTTCTTT. It yields the protein CASSGPGHRSIYTEAFF.

This chain links TRBV19 with TRBJ2-1; no reliable D call. The germline CDR1 and CDR2 sequences are LNHDA and SQIVND (reference sequence). Trimming removed 3 bases at V and 5 bases at J, with 8 bases between. The CDR3 totals 13 residues. The CDR3 nucleotides read TGTGCCAGTAGTATGGGCAGCCACAATGAGCAGTTCTTC. It encodes CASSMGSHNEQFF.

The rearrangement joins TRBV5-6 to TRBJ2-5; tentative D call: TRBD1 (8 bases). Looked up from germline, CDR1 is SGHDT and CDR2 is YYEEEE. Between the trimmed V and J ends, which lost 8 bases and 5 bases, there was a span of 19 bases. This CDR3 contains 14 residues. As DNA, the CDR3 is TGTGCCAGTAGAGAGACAGGGGAGGGGGAGACCCAGTACTTC. It translates to CASRETGEGETQYF.

The chain employs TRBV5-1 and TRBJ2-5, with TRBD2 matching 10 bases. Looked up from germline, CDR1 is SGHRS and CDR2 is YFSETQ. The CDR3 runs 15 residues. Unmatched junction bases numbered 4, after V lost 3 bases and J lost 2 bases. DNA of the CDR3: TGCGCCAGCAGCTACCCGACTAGCGGGCAAGAGACCCAGTACTTC. Residues: CASSYPTSGQETQYF.

The V and J genes are TRBV18 and TRBJ2-2; 7 bases align to TRBD1. Germline trimming cut 6 bases from V and 0 bases from J; bases unmatched to any gene: 10. The CDR3 covers 17 residues. Germline V gives CDR1 KGHSH, CDR2 LQKENI. CDR3 sequence: CASSRQGLGANTGELFF. The CDR3 coding sequence is TGTGCCAGCTCCCGACAGGGCCTGGGTGCGAACACCGGGGAGCTGTTTTTT.